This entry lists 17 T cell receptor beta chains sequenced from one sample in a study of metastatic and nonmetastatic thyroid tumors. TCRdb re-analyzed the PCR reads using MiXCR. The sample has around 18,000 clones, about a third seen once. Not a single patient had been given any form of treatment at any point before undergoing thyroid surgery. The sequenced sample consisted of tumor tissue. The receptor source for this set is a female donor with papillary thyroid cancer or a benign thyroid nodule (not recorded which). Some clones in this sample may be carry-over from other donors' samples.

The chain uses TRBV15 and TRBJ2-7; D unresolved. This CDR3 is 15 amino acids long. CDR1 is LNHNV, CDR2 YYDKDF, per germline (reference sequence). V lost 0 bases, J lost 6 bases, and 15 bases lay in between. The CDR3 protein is CATSRDLVDGCEQYF. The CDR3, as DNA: TGTGCCACCAGCAGAGATCTAGTTGATGGTTGCGAGCAGTACTTC.

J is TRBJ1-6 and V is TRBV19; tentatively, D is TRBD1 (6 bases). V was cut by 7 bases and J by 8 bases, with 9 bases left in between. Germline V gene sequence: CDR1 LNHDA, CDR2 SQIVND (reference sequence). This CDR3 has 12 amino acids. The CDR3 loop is CASMDSYSPLHF. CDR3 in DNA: TGTGCCAGTATGGACAGCTATTCACCCCTCCACTTT.

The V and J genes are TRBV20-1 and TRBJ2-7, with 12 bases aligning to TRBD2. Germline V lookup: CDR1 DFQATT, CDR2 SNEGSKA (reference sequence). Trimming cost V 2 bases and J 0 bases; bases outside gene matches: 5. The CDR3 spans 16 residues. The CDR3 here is CSARPRTSGDSYEQYF. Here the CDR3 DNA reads TGCAGTGCTAGACCTAGGACTAGCGGGGACTCCTACGAGCAGTACTTC.

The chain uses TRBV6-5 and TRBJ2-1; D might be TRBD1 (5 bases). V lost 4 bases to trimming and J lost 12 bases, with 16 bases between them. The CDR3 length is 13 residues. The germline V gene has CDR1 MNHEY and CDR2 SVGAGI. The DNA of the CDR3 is TGTGCCAGCAGTTTGTCAGGGAAGAATCGGCAGTTCTTC. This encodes CASSLSGKNRQFF.

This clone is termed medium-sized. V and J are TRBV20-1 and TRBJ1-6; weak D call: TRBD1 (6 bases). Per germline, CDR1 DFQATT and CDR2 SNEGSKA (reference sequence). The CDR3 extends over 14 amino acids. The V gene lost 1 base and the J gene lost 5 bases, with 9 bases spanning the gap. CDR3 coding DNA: TGCAGTGCTAGAGGTGGGACAAATAATTCACCCCTCCACTTT. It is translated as CSARGGTNNSPLHF.

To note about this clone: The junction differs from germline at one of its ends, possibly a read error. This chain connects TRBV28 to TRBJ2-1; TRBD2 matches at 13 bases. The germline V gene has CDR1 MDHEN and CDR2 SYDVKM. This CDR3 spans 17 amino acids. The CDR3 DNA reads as TGTGCCAGCAGGACTAGCGGGAGGCCGAGCTCCTACACTGAGCAGTTCTTC. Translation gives CASRTSGRPSSYTEQFF.

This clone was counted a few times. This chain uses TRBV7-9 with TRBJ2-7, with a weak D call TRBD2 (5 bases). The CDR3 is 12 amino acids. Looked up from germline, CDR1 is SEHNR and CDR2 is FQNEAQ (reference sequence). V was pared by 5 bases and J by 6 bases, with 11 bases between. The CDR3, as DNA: TGTGCCAGCAGCCCCTTGAGCGGCGAGCAGTACTTC. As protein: CASSPLSGEQYF.

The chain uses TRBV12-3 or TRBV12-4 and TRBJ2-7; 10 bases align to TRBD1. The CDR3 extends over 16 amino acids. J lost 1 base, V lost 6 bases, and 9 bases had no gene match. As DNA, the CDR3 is TGTGCCAGCAGCTACTACCGGGACAGGGGTTCCTACGAGCAGTACTTC. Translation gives CASSYYRDRGSYEQYF.

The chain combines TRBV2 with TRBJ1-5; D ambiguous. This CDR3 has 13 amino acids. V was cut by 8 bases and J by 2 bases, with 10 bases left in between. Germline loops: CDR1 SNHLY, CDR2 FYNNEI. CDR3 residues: CASGREGNQPQHF. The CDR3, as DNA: TGTGCCAGCGGGAGGGAGGGCAATCAGCCCCAGCATTTT.

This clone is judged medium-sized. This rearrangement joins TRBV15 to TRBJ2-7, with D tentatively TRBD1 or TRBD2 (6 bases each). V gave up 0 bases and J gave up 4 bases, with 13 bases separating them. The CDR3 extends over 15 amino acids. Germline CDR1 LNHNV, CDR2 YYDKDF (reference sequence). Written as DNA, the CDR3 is TGTGCCACCAGCAGAGAAGGGGGAGGTTTTTACGAGCAGTACTTC. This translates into CATSREGGGFYEQYF.

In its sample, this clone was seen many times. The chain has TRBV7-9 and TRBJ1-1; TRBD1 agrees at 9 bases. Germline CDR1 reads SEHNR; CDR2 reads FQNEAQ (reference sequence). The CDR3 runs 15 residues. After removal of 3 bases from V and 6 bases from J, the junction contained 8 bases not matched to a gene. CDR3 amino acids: CASSFSGTGLSEAFF. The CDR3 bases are TGTGCCAGCAGCTTTTCCGGGACAGGGCTATCTGAAGCTTTCTTT.

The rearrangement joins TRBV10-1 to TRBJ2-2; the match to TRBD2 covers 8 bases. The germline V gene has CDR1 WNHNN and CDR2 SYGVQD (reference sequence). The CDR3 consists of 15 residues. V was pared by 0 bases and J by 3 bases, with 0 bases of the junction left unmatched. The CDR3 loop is CASSESRGDTGELFF. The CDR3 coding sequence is TGCGCCAGCAGTGAGTCGCGGGGGGACACCGGGGAGCTGTTTTTT.

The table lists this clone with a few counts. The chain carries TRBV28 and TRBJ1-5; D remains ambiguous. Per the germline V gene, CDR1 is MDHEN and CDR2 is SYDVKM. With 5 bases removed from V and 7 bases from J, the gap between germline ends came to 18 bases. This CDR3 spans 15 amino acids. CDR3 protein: CASSELEREDQPQHF. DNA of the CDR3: TGTGCCAGCAGTGAACTCGAGAGGGAGGACCAGCCCCAGCATTTT.

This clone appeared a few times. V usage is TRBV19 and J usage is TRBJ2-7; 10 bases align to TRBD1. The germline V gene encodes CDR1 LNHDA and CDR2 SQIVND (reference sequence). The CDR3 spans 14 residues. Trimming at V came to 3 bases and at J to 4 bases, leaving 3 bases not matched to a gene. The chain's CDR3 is CASSIGQGGYEQYF. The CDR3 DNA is TGTGCCAGTAGTATCGGACAGGGGGGGTACGAGCAGTACTTC.

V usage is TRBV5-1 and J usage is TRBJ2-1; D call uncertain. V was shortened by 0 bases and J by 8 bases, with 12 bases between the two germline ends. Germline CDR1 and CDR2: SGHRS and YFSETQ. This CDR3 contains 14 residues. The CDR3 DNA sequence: TGCGCCAGCAGCTTGGAGCCCTCGGGTGATGAGCAGTTCTTC. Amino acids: CASSLEPSGDEQFF.

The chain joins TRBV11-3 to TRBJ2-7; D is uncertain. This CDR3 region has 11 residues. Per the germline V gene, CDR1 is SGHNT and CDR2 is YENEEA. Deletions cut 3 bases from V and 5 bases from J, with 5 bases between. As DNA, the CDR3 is TGTGCCAGCAGCTTCGTGGACGAGCAGTACTTC. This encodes CASSFVDEQYF.

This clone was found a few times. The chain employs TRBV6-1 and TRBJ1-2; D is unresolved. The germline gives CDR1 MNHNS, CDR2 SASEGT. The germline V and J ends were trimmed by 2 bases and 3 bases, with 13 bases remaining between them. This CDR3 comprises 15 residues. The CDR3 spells CASSESWGLDYGYTF. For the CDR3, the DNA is TGTGCCAGCAGTGAAAGCTGGGGTTTGGACTATGGCTACACCTTC.